This T cell receptor (beta chain) was sequenced in a study of regulatory T cells in long-lasting Graves disease. Points from the study as a whole: There were preferences for TRBV28, TRBJ1-2 and TRBJ2-5 in persistent disease.

For TCR beta, libraries came from iRepertoire HTBI primers and Arm-PCR of CDR3 regions. Per the original data handling: Sample data revealed approximately 62 TRBV and 12 to 15 TRBJ segments. Using its own MiXCR run on the multiplex PCR reads, TCRdb lists one record per CDR3 protein. The V and J calls here are based on TCRdb, not the publication. The sample holds 350,000 to 450,000 distinct CDR3 sequences, 14% to 15% seen once. This clonotype was picked up a small number of times. Its target is unknown. The CDR3 is 17 residues long. The ends lost 3 bases at V and 10 bases at J; junction bases unmatched: 13. Germline V gene data show CDR1 as SGDLS and CDR2 as YYNGEE. Time point noted: newly diagnosed GD, antithyroid drugs for less than 3 months. The TCR library was prepared using RNA isolated from PBMCs. The same specimen was also included in a second study, on T cells in Graves' hyperthyroidism and ophthalmopathy.

Sequenced material: peripheral blood mononuclear cells (PBMCs), taken at new diagnosis, from a patient treated with antithyroid drugs. The chain has TRBV9 and TRBJ2-1; 13 bases agree with TRBD2. The receptor's source is a woman aged 25 to 39 with Graves disease. The chain's CDR3 is CASSAPGTSGNPEEQFF. CDR3 in DNA: TGTGCCAGCAGCGCCCCCGGGACTAGCGGGAACCCCGAGGAGCAGTTCTTC.